This T cell receptor (beta chain) was profiled in a study of shared clonotypes between healthy human individuals (TCRdb year 2020). In the study overall: Three men and a couple of women, aged 18 to 49 years, made up the cohort. For each donor, three plates each were used for CD4 naive and CD4 memory, two plates were used for CD8 naive, and one plate was used for CD8 memory. To estimate repertoire size and how much clonotypes are shared between individuals, the study performed deep sequencing of blood TCR repertoires from roughly five healthy adults. To increase sequencing depth and limit assay-specific biases, different laboratories used diverse techniques to prepare libraries and sequence TCR repertoires. Between about 0.9 and 9 billion PBMCs per donor were obtained by leukapheresis. General conclusions and limits of the study: Pairwise subsampling led to the expectation that sequencing depth would affect the degree of clonotype sharing among donors. Clonotypes shared by all four sorted-subset donors showed higher generation probabilities than non-shared clonotypes. Sharing across a few donors was observed for roughly 5.4% of naive CD4, less than 4% of naive CD8, 2.3% of memory CD4, and about 0.4% of memory CD8 clonotypes. Naive subsets generally had larger estimated clonotype richness than memory subsets. The genetic and exposure-history diversity represented was limited by the small number of donors. Incomplete sequencing was indicated by rarefaction of sorted-subset datasets, despite the large sequencing depth. Only blood was sampled, and tissue TCR repertoires likely differ from those in blood.

TCR CDR3 regions were amplified from genomic DNA by multiplex PCR using the deep immunoSEQ assay. Extracted genomic DNA from each cell subset was distributed evenly across all wells of several immunoSEQ 96-well plates, and each plate was treated as a replicate. Each replicate PCR for sorted subsets received about 220 ng genomic DNA, equal to about 30,000 T cell genomes. Purified libraries were measured with a Qubit 3.0 fluorometer, size-checked on a Bioanalyzer 2100, and measured again with the KAPA Library Quantification kit. A separate single-read 150-cycle Illumina NextSeq 550 flow cell was used to sequence each immunoSEQ 96-well plate. The study's own analysis went as follows. Because the immunoSEQ output included only junctional sequences and no quality scores, the filtering could not be the same as the filtering used for full-length reads. To assign V/J genes and CDR3, sequences were annotated against IMGT germline references using PyIR, a Python wrapper for IgBLAST v1.9. Reads with weak V/J assignments (E-value above 1e-6), missing CDR3, stop codons, out-of-frame junctions, or ambiguous translated residues were removed. V3J clonotypes were defined as sequences sharing an identical inferred V gene, J gene, and CDR3 amino acid sequence. Percentage overlap between repertoires was computed as shared unique clonotypes divided by the size of the smaller repertoire. Repertoire richness was assessed with RTK rarefaction, the Chao1 estimator, and Recon v2.1 estimates of unobserved clonotypes. For all TCRbeta clonotypes obtained by the gDNA method from several donors, generation probabilities were computed with OLGA. TCRdb obtained this table from immuneACCESS and retained in-frame rearrangements with V and J assigned. These tables miss some clones; where compared with another copy, unresolved V genes account for less than half of the shortfall, and the remainder is unexplained. That table gives V, J and clone size, and the DNA gave D and trimming. This sample comprises around 2.5 million clones, under 95% of them detected only once. About 0.38% of the sample comes from the top ten.

Of note for this clone: This receptor's antigen is unknown. No base quality values were provided; no much bigger clone lies one nucleotide off.

Healthy HIV-negative adults with no recently reported acute infections or vaccinations were included as donors. Every donor was a Caucasian adult living in Nashville, Tennessee, USA. CD4+ T cells were enriched through magnetic negative selection, after which naive cells were positively selected on CD45RA and the remaining negative fraction served as the memory subset. After blood collection by leukapheresis, PBMCs were isolated using Ficoll-Histopaque density gradient centrifugation and then cryopreserved in the vapor phase of liquid nitrogen. Analytical flow cytometry was used to check the purity and quantity of every magnetically sorted T cell population. Each sorted fraction had its genomic DNA isolated and then quantified by UV absorbance on a Nanodrop 2000c. From the germline V gene, CDR1 is MDHEN and CDR2 is SYDVKM. The CDR3 has 15 amino acids, counting the end cysteine and phenylalanine. Just the 45-base CDR3 DNA is kept, in frame starting at base 1. V and J are truncated by 5 bases and 2 bases respectively, leaving an intervening sequence of 15 bases.

What was sequenced was naive CD4+ T cells from PBMCs. Interpreted using the paper, the cell subset or site label stands for: CD45RA+ positively selected. The V and J segments used are TRBV28 and TRBJ1-1, with no confident D gene call. The clonotype was recovered from a man aged 18 to 30 in good health. Some clones in this sample may be carry-over from other donors' samples. The CDR3 corresponds to CASSGSWGPNTEAFF. DNA sequence: TGTGCCAGCAGTGGTTCGTGGGGTCCTAACACTGAAGCTTTCTTT.